A selection of T cell receptor beta chains follows, all from one sample in a study of blood T cell repertoires in COVID-19. The method was immunoSEQ multiplex PCR; TCRdb's version includes in-frame clones alone and lacks a portion of them. The repertoire holds about 120,000 clones, with about 90% as singletons. Source material: peripheral blood. These receptors were collected from a woman aged 55-70 years with COVID-19, enrolled during active disease. Both conserved end residues are part of each CDR3. The size of a clone is reported for some rows only, either as once, few or many, or as a class for expanded clones.

J: TRBJ1-6; size: -; V: TRBV27; CDR3: CASSLSGHTSSYNSPLHF
J: TRBJ1-5; size: once; V: TRBV7-8; CDR3: CASSTGTGRNNQPQHF
J: TRBJ2-7; size: -; V: TRBV7-2; CDR3: CASSPSLGLAYEQYF
J: TRBJ1-5; size: -; V: TRBV6-1; CDR3: CASSGDSLQYSNQPQHF
J: TRBJ1-2; size: -; V: TRBV7-2; CDR3: CASSFGRAGNYGYTF
J: TRBJ2-5; size: -; V: TRBV18; CDR3: CASSPLAEQETQYF
J: TRBJ1-5; size: -; V: TRBV4-1; CDR3: CASSQDHGTGGEGTDSNQPQHF
J: TRBJ1-3; size: -; V: TRBV5-6; CDR3: CASNLQGAGNTIYF
J: TRBJ1-1; size: -; V: TRBV4-3; CDR3: CASSQEWGGYTEAFF
J: TRBJ2-1; size: -; V: TRBV24-1; CDR3: CATSTGHKNEQFF
J: TRBJ2-7; size: -; V: TRBV21-1; CDR3: CASSKAEWETFSYEQYF
J: TRBJ1-3; size: few; V: TRBV11-3; CDR3: CASSLNVANSGNTIYF
J: TRBJ2-3; size: -; V: TRBV6-2/TRBV6-3; CDR3: CASSPGLSTDTQYF
J: TRBJ1-1; size: -; V: TRBV7-2; CDR3: CASSLRRGGGTEAFF
J: TRBJ2-7; size: -; V: TRBV30; CDR3: CAWSAVRGGLFSEQYF
J: TRBJ1-4; size: -; V: TRBV7-2; CDR3: CASSPPGVSNEKLFF
J: TRBJ1-5; size: once; V: TRBV6-5; CDR3: CASSPGTGNQPQHF
J: TRBJ2-7; size: once; V: TRBV13; CDR3: CASSLVGGAYEQYF
J: TRBJ1-2; size: -; V: TRBV3-1/TRBV3-2; CDR3: CASSQGRGQHGTF
J: TRBJ2-7; size: -; V: TRBV5-1; CDR3: CASSVSGQGNSSYEQYF
J: TRBJ2-1; size: few; V: TRBV27; CDR3: CASSLPTRGVVDEQFF
J: TRBJ2-7; size: -; V: TRBV5-6; CDR3: CASSLAPRDYYEQYF
J: TRBJ1-1; size: once; V: TRBV27; CDR3: CASSAGVAEAFF
J: TRBJ2-7; size: -; V: TRBV11-2; CDR3: CASSLDLGTGSYEQYF
J: TRBJ2-1; size: -; V: TRBV4-3; CDR3: CASSQQGGDEQFF
J: TRBJ1-2; size: -; V: TRBV3-1/TRBV3-2; CDR3: CASSQGRRTGSYGYTF
J: TRBJ2-2; size: -; V: TRBV3-1/TRBV3-2; CDR3: CASSQYHSGANTGELFF
J: TRBJ1-1; size: -; V: TRBV3-1/TRBV3-2; CDR3: CASSQRDRVTEAFF
J: TRBJ2-2; size: -; V: TRBV6-6; CDR3: CASRRDSPGELFF
J: TRBJ2-3; size: once; V: TRBV5-4; CDR3: CASSFRDRPDTQYF
J: TRBJ1-5; size: -; V: TRBV19; CDR3: CASSSLQGNQPQHF
J: TRBJ1-3; size: once; V: TRBV19; CDR3: CASSMRQISGNTIYF
J: TRBJ1-1; size: -; V: TRBV3-1/TRBV3-2; CDR3: CASSQRSPGVRPEAFF
J: TRBJ1-1; size: -; V: TRBV3-1/TRBV3-2; CDR3: CASSQLREGEAFF
J: TRBJ2-1; size: few; V: TRBV6-5; CDR3: CASSYSNGGEQFF
J: TRBJ2-5; size: -; V: TRBV18; CDR3: CASSPRTGGETQYF
J: TRBJ1-2; size: -; V: TRBV27; CDR3: CASSSTQGINGYTF
J: TRBJ1-5; size: -; V: TRBV6-5; CDR3: CASRGQGSNQPQHF
J: TRBJ1-1; size: -; V: TRBV5-4; CDR3: CASSLQSRRNTEAFF
J: TRBJ1-5; size: once; V: TRBV5-1; CDR3: CASSLTGEGNQPQHF
J: TRBJ2-7; size: -; V: TRBV9; CDR3: CASSVGEGLASYEQYF
J: TRBJ1-4; size: -; V: TRBV19; CDR3: CASSIGLRNEKLFF
J: TRBJ1-6; size: few; V: TRBV4-2; CDR3: CASSQGPRQGDSPLHF
J: TRBJ1-5; size: -; V: TRBV7-9; CDR3: CASSDIQEGYQPQHF
J: TRBJ2-7; size: -; V: TRBV4-3; CDR3: CASSHSDYSYEQYF
J: TRBJ2-1; size: -; V: TRBV24-1; CDR3: CATSGTSGGSSYNEQFF
J: TRBJ2-6; size: -; V: TRBV19; CDR3: CASSKTAGAGANVLTF
J: TRBJ1-5; size: once; V: TRBV30; CDR3: CAWSVTQGRQPQHF
J: TRBJ1-1; size: -; V: TRBV11-2; CDR3: CASSLGRTEAFF
J: TRBJ1-2; size: -; V: TRBV6-5; CDR3: CASSPRGAPNYGYTF
J: TRBJ2-5; size: -; V: TRBV2; CDR3: CASSEDVEETQYF
J: TRBJ1-4; size: -; V: TRBV7-9; CDR3: CASSYPGTGAEKLFF
J: TRBJ1-1; size: -; V: TRBV6-6; CDR3: CASLPGRNTEAFF
J: TRBJ1-1; size: -; V: TRBV6-2/TRBV6-3; CDR3: CASSYRMGQVNTEAFF
J: TRBJ1-2; size: -; V: TRBV28; CDR3: CASSLTGRGYTF
J: TRBJ1-3; size: -; V: TRBV25-1; CDR3: CASSEYAGSGNTIYF
J: TRBJ1-1; size: -; V: TRBV4-1; CDR3: CASSQDSTGPVGTEAFF